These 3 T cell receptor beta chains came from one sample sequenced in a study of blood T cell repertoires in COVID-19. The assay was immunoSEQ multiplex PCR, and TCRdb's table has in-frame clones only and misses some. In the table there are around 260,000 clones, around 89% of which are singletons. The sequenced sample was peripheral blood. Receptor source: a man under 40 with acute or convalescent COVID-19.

The CDR3 spells CASSQGDRGWNTEAFF. The CDR3 region has the DNA TGTGCCAGCAGCCAAGGGGACAGGGGGTGGAACACTGAAGCTTTCTTT. The chain is built from TRBV3-1 (or the pseudogene TRBV3-2) and TRBJ1-1; 11 bases fit TRBD1. Trimming took 1 base from V and 1 from J; bases not matched to a gene: 2. Germline V lookup: CDR1 LGHDT, CDR2 YNNKEL (reference sequence). The CDR3 covers 16 residues.

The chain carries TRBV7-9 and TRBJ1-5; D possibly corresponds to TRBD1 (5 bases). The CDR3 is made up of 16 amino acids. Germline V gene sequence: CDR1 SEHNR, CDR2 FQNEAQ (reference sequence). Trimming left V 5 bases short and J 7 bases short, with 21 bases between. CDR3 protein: CASSPLGGWGDQPQHF. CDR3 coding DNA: TGTGCCAGCAGCCCCCTGGGGGGGTGGGGGGACCAGCCCCAGCATTTT.

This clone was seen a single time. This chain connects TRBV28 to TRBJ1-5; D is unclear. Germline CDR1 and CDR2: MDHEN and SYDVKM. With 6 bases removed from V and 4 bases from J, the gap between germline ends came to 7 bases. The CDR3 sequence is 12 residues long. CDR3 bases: TGTGCCAGCAGACAGAGTAATCAGCCCCAGCATTTT. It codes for CASRQSNQPQHF. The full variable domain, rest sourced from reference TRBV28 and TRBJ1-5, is DVKVTQSSRYLVKRTGEKVFLECVQDMDHENMFWYRQDPGLGLRLIYFSYDVKMKEKGDIPEGYSVSREKKERFSLILESASTNQTSMYLCASRQSNQPQHFGDGTRLSIL.